This is a list of T cell receptor beta chains from one sample in a study of blood T cell repertoires in COVID-19. The protocol was immunoSEQ multiplex PCR, while the TCRdb copy is restricted to in-frame clones and leaves out a portion. The data hold around 230,000 clones, with roughly four fifths observed a single time. The sample taken for sequencing was PBMCs or T cells enriched from blood (not recorded which). The receptors shown here come from a man aged 35 to 55 who had recovered from COVID-19. Both conserved end residues are part of each CDR3. Each record gives: D gene, V gene, clone size, J gene, CDR3 DNA, CDR3 protein. D genes are given only for firm matches. Size is omitted from some rows. Given values are once, few, many or a class for expanded clones.

D: -; V: TRBV9; size: -; J: TRBJ1-1; DNA: TGTGCCAGCAGCGTAGTGGACAGCTACACTGAAGCTTTCTTT; CDR3: CASSVVDSYTEAFF
D: -; V: TRBV10-3; size: -; J: TRBJ1-6; DNA: TGTGCCATCAGCCCAGGAGGCTCCTATAATTCACCCCTCCACTTT; CDR3: CAISPGGSYNSPLHF
D: TRBD1; V: TRBV6-2/TRBV6-3; size: -; J: TRBJ1-5; DNA: TGTGCCAGCAGCTTCCGGGACAGGGGGGGTGAGTTCGGTCAGCCCCAGCATTTT; CDR3: CASSFRDRGGEFGQPQHF
D: -; V: TRBV5-4; size: -; J: TRBJ2-1; DNA: TGTGCCAGCAGCTTGAGGAGCTCCTACAATGAGCAGTTCTTC; CDR3: CASSLRSSYNEQFF
D: TRBD1; V: TRBV5-6; size: -; J: TRBJ1-2; DNA: TGTGCCAGCAGCTTGGCAGGGGGCAGCTATGGCTACACCTTC; CDR3: CASSLAGGSYGYTF
D: -; V: TRBV3-1/TRBV3-2; size: -; J: TRBJ2-3; DNA: TGTGCCAGCAGCCAAGATTACGACTTTCTTAGCACAGATACGCAGTATTTT; CDR3: CASSQDYDFLSTDTQYF
D: TRBD1; V: TRBV7-8; size: once; J: TRBJ1-4; DNA: TGTGCCAGCAGCCCAGGCCCAGGGACAGGACGAGAAAAACTGTTTTTT; CDR3: CASSPGPGTGREKLFF
D: -; V: TRBV4-1; size: -; J: TRBJ1-5; DNA: TGCGCCAGCAGTCAAGATACAGGCTATCAGCCCCAGCATTTT; CDR3: CASSQDTGYQPQHF
D: -; V: TRBV7-2; size: -; J: TRBJ2-3; DNA: TGTGCCAGCAGCTTTATTTACACAGATACGCAGTATTTT; CDR3: CASSFIYTDTQYF
D: -; V: TRBV18; size: -; J: TRBJ2-5; DNA: TGTGCCAGCTCATACTCTGAGGAGACCCAGTACTTC; CDR3: CASSYSEETQYF
D: TRBD2; V: TRBV7-3; size: -; J: TRBJ2-1; DNA: TGTGCCAGCAGCTTACTGGCGGGGGGTCCCCGATCGGGCAATGAGCAGTTCTTC; CDR3: CASSLLAGGPRSGNEQFF
D: -; V: TRBV5-6; size: -; J: TRBJ2-3; DNA: TGTGCCAGCAGCCCTCAAGGACAGGAGGGAGTTACGCAGTATTTT; CDR3: CASSPQGQEGVTQYF
D: -; V: TRBV7-9; size: once; J: TRBJ1-5; DNA: TGTGCCAGCAGCTTAGAGATCAGGATTCAATATAGCAATCAGCCCCAGCATTTT; CDR3: CASSLEIRIQYSNQPQHF
D: -; V: TRBV15; size: -; J: TRBJ1-5; DNA: TGTGCCACCAGCAGAGAAACAGGGAGCAATCAGCCCCAGCATTTT; CDR3: CATSRETGSNQPQHF
D: -; V: TRBV28; size: -; J: TRBJ1-1; DNA: TGTGCCAGCAGTTTATGGTCGGCGGGGAACACTGAAGCTTTCTTT; CDR3: CASSLWSAGNTEAFF
D: TRBD2; V: TRBV3-1/TRBV3-2; size: once; J: TRBJ2-2; DNA: TGTGCCAGCAGCCCAGCTGGACTAGCGGGGAACACCGGGGAGCTGTTTTTT; CDR3: CASSPAGLAGNTGELFF
D: -; V: TRBV30; size: -; J: TRBJ1-6; DNA: TGTGCCTGGAGTCGGGAGAGAGGCTCACCCCTCCACTTT; CDR3: CAWSRERGSPLHF
D: TRBD1; V: TRBV30; size: -; J: TRBJ2-1; DNA: TGTGCCTGGAGGGCGACAGGGGCTCGAACCTACAATGAGCAGTTCTTC; CDR3: CAWRATGARTYNEQFF
D: TRBD1; V: TRBV18; size: -; J: TRBJ2-1; DNA: TGTGCCAGCTCACCAATGAGGGACAGGGTGTACAATGAGCAGTTCTTC; CDR3: CASSPMRDRVYNEQFF
D: TRBD1; V: TRBV6-4; size: -; J: TRBJ1-2; DNA: TGTGCCGGAAACAGGGGGGATTGGTCCTATGGCTACACCTTC; CDR3: CAGNRGDWSYGYTF
D: TRBD1; V: TRBV28; size: -; J: TRBJ2-7; DNA: TGTGCCAGCAGCACAACAGGGGCCAGGGAGCAGTACTTC; CDR3: CASSTTGAREQYF
D: TRBD2; V: TRBV7-2; size: -; J: TRBJ2-1; DNA: TGTGCCAGCAGCTTTAGCGGGGGGGGTAGCTACAATGAGCAGTTCTTC; CDR3: CASSFSGGGSYNEQFF
D: -; V: TRBV3-1/TRBV3-2; size: -; J: TRBJ1-5; DNA: TGTGCCAGCAGCCAACAGGGGTGGGGGCAGCCCCAGCATTTT; CDR3: CASSQQGWGQPQHF
D: -; V: TRBV5-1; size: -; J: TRBJ2-6; DNA: TGCGCCAGCAGCTTTAGCTCTGGGGCCAACGTCCTGACTTTC; CDR3: CASSFSSGANVLTF
D: TRBD2; V: TRBV18; size: -; J: TRBJ2-1; DNA: TGTGCCAGCTCACCACTGTCTAGCGGGAGGGCCAGCTCCTACAATGAGCAGTTCTTC; CDR3: CASSPLSSGRASSYNEQFF
D: -; V: TRBV19; size: -; J: TRBJ1-2; DNA: TGTGCCAGTAGTATATGGCCGTATGGCTACACCTTC; CDR3: CASSIWPYGYTF
D: -; V: TRBV7-9; size: -; J: TRBJ2-3; DNA: TGTGCCAGCAGCCCTTTATTAACGGGGGATACAGATACGCAGTATTTT; CDR3: CASSPLLTGDTDTQYF
D: -; V: TRBV5-5; size: -; J: TRBJ1-4; DNA: TGTGCCAGCAGCTTGCTTCGGGAGGGGGAAAAACTGTTTTTT; CDR3: CASSLLREGEKLFF
D: TRBD2; V: TRBV25-1; size: few; J: TRBJ2-6; DNA: TGTGCCAGCAGGAACAGCCGGGGGGCTGGGGCCAACGTCCTGACTTTC; CDR3: CASRNSRGAGANVLTF
D: -; V: TRBV5-1; size: -; J: TRBJ2-2; DNA: TGCGCCAGCAGCCCCCAGGGTGCGATGGATAACGGGGAGCTGTTTTTT; CDR3: CASSPQGAMDNGELFF
D: -; V: TRBV4-3; size: -; J: TRBJ2-3; DNA: TGCGCCAGCAGCCAAGATTTCCAGACGCAGTATTTT; CDR3: CASSQDFQTQYF
D: TRBD1; V: TRBV7-2; size: -; J: TRBJ1-5; DNA: TGTGCCAGCAGCTTAGGTGGGACAGGATATATTAGCAATCAGCCCCAGCATTTT; CDR3: CASSLGGTGYISNQPQHF
D: -; V: TRBV29-1; size: -; J: TRBJ2-1; DNA: TGCAGCGTTGCCGACAGCAATGAGCAGTTCTTC; CDR3: CSVADSNEQFF
D: -; V: TRBV7-2; size: few; J: TRBJ2-7; DNA: TGTGCCAGCAGCTTAAATGGCGGTGGCTACGAGCAGTACTTC; CDR3: CASSLNGGGYEQYF
D: TRBD2; V: TRBV9; size: -; J: TRBJ2-7; DNA: TGTGCCAGCAGCGTAGATTCGGCTAGCGGCGAGCAGTACTTC; CDR3: CASSVDSASGEQYF
D: TRBD1; V: TRBV7-8; size: -; J: TRBJ1-1; DNA: TGTGCCAGCAGCTATTGGACAGGGGTCGGCACTGAAGCTTTCTTT; CDR3: CASSYWTGVGTEAFF
D: -; V: TRBV19; size: -; J: TRBJ2-3; DNA: TGTGCCAGTAGTATCTCTCATCAGACAGATACGCAGTATTTT; CDR3: CASSISHQTDTQYF
D: -; V: TRBV10-3; size: -; J: TRBJ1-5; DNA: TGTGCCATCAGTGACACGGGGGGAGATCAGCCCCAGCATTTT; CDR3: CAISDTGGDQPQHF
D: -; V: TRBV11-2; size: -; J: TRBJ2-1; DNA: TGTGCCAGCAGCTTAGGAGGGCTAGCCAATGAGCAGTTCTTC; CDR3: CASSLGGLANEQFF
D: TRBD2; V: TRBV6-8; size: once; J: TRBJ2-2; DNA: TGTGCCAGGATGGGAGGGACGGACACCGGGGAGCTGTTTTTT; CDR3: CARMGGTDTGELFF
D: -; V: TRBV6-5; size: -; J: TRBJ1-3; DNA: TGTGCCAGCAGTTACTCGGTCTACGACTCTGGAAACACCATATATTTT; CDR3: CASSYSVYDSGNTIYF